The clone carrying this TCR beta chain was counted a few times. Antigen specificity is unknown. The sample is drawn from a study of vaccination effects on CD4 cells after COVID-19. Findings and caveats of the study: Marked clonal contraction was seen in infection- and vaccine-induced clones late after vaccination.

The J segment lost 5 bases and the V segment lost 7 bases, leaving 7 bases of the junction unmatched. CDR1 and CDR2 from the germline V gene are KGHDR and SFDVKD. The CDR3 totals 14 residues. Libraries were prepared by immunoSEQ multiplex PCR; TCRdb keeps only in-frame clonotypes and omits some of them. The sample has about 54,000 clones, more than 60% seen once. Prior to sequencing, the ViraFEST assay stimulated PBMC with viral peptide pools, which expanded the antigen-specific CD4+ T cells. The culture ran for under eleven days, and then CD4+ T cells were isolated. Having tested negative for nucleocapsid antibodies, the vaccine recipients showed no prior SARS-CoV-2 infection. Each culture well received a few million PBMC. These cells were then cultured in IMDM with 7.5 to 10 IU/ml IL-2 and 7.5 to 10 ug/ml peptides.

Sequences were derived from CD4+ T cells from PBMCs cultured with SARS-CoV-2 spike peptides, sampled before COVID-19 vaccination. This clonotype was sampled from a human donor who received a COVID-19 vaccine. This chain connects TRBV24-1 to TRBJ2-1, with 7 bases aligning to TRBD1. CDR3 nucleotide sequence: TGTGCCACCAGCACGACAGGGTCCCACAATGAGCAGTTCTTC. Translation gives CATSTTGSHNEQFF.